This T cell receptor beta chain was obtained from a study of Graves' ophthalmopathy and Graves' hyperthyroidism. This clonotype was counted many times. Amplifying from RNA transcripts, the study obtained TCR beta CDR3 regions. Following a first-round RT-PCR that used HTBI primers, a second-round multiplex PCR was carried out. TCRdb recomputed calls from the multiplex PCR reads with MiXCR, one row per CDR3 protein. In the table there are about 210,000 distinct CDR3 sequences, just under 30% of which are singletons. The CDR3 is 13 amino acids. Germline V gives CDR1 SGHRS, CDR2 YFSETQ. V lost 0 bases, J lost 5 bases, and 9 bases lay in between.

This clonotype originated in a man aged 50 to 59 with Graves' ophthalmopathy. Sequencing was performed on peripheral blood. The chain employs TRBV5-1 and TRBJ2-7; no firm D call. The CDR3 loop is CASSLGPRDEQYF. The CDR3 region has the DNA TGCGCCAGCAGCTTGGGGCCTAGGGACGAGCAGTACTTC.